This entry features one TCR beta chain sequence. Its target antigen remains unknown. The input lacks base qualities; no much larger clone sits a single base away. Reading the label with the study, this specimen's treatment or condition is: approximately 9-day PBMC culture with coronavirus spike peptide pools or control peptides (ViraFEST assay). To expand antigen-specific T cells with peptide pools and then pick out the expanded clonotypes through TCR sequencing, the study relied on the ViraFEST assay. The convalescent patients' positive SARS-CoV-2 PCR tests fell between March and December 2020, which was before the Alpha, Beta and Delta variants emerged in the United States. Each well held around 1.9 million PBMCs cultured with around 9 ug/ml peptide pools in IMDM containing around 5.5% human AB serum and approximately 10 IU/ml IL-2. Half of the culture medium was replaced with fresh IL-2-containing medium on days 3 and 7. After approximately eleven days of culture, CD4+ T cells were isolated by negative selection using the EasySep CD4+ T cell isolation kit. Ficoll-Paque Plus gradient centrifugation was used to isolate PBMCs from whole blood, and the isolated PBMCs were then either used fresh or cryopreserved at -140C. Each culture condition was generally run in triplicate wells.

The source of the sample is a study of vaccination and CD4 T cells after COVID-19 (dated by TCRdb to 2022 to 2024). About the full investigation: Convalescent patients had a positive SARS-CoV-2 result on nasal swab PCR, and of these patients, fewer than ten had mild disease and one had severe disease. The convalescent cohort comprised six males and four females, including two Hispanic individuals, seven Caucasians, two Asians and one multiracial person. Two doses of either the Pfizer-BioNTech BNT162b2 vaccine (n=8) or the Moderna mRNA-1273 vaccine (n=2) were administered to participants. Post-COVID blood samples were collected from convalescent patients a median of approximately 100 days after diagnosis, with a range of roughly 30 to 170 days. Post-vaccine blood samples were taken a median of approximately 70 days after the second vaccine dose, with a range of roughly 13 to 250 days. For stimulating the cultures, overlapping spike peptide pools were used, derived from SARS-CoV-2 as well as from the common cold coronaviruses HCoV-NL63, HCoV-OC43 and HCoV-229E. As controls, cultures received a CEFX viral epitope pool (the positive control), an HIV-1 Nef peptide pool (the negative control), or no peptide at all. The spike-specific CD4+ TCR repertoire was compared before and after mRNA vaccination in approximately 9 COVID-19 convalescent patients and a handful of infection-naive healthy vaccine recipients.

Results the study describes overall, beyond this receptor: Among convalescent patients, a median around 83% of the SARS-CoV-2-reactive clones seen after vaccination appeared only after vaccination, which suggests priming specific to the vaccine. An increase in the median number of SARS-CoV-2-reactive clonotypes from some 20 after infection to 38 after vaccination was observed, but the change was not found to be significant. Of the vaccine-specific clones in convalescent patients, 304 of 307, or nearly all, reacted only to SARS-CoV-2 spike and did not cross-react with common cold coronaviruses. The number of convalescent patients in the study was relatively small, and the study did not examine early timepoints following natural infection.

Ends trimmed: V by 5 bases, J by 6 bases; bases unmatched to a gene: 9. The CDR1 and CDR2 encoded by the germline V gene are SGHVS and FQNEAQ. Including cysteine and phenylalanine, the CDR3 has 14 amino acids. Solely the CDR3 DNA is kept, with 42 bases framed from the first base. Preparation of the library involved PCR. At the Johns Hopkins FTIC core, DNA from the cultured CD4+ T cells underwent TCR sequencing with the Oncomine TCR Beta short-read assay. The QIAamp micro DNA kit was used to extract genomic DNA from the cultured CD4+ T cells. The Oncomine TCR Beta libraries from cultured CD4+ T cells were pooled using unique dual indexes and then sequenced on an Illumina iSeq 100. Turning to the authors' computational methods: Non-productive sequences were removed, and CDR3s not starting with C, not ending with F or W, or shorter than 7 amino acids were discarded. The MANAFEST web application was used to identify antigen-specific clonotypes by comparing peptide-stimulated wells against reference wells and other culture wells. An FDR below 0.05, an odds ratio above 5, and a productive frequency above 0.1% in at least two of three replicate wells were required for clones to be considered positive. Cross-reactive clonotypes were defined as significantly expanded in both SARS-CoV-2 spike wells and at least one common cold coronavirus spike condition. Similarity between CDR3 sequences was evaluated in R version 3.6.1 using Levenshtein distances (stringdist) and unrooted phylogenetic trees (ape). Clones were called with MiXCR by TCRdb after fastp trimmed the public reads at Q25, and only in-frame beta chains were retained. Under each unique CDR3 protein, matching rows form one entry showing the most common genes and DNA. The V and J calls here are based on TCRdb, not the publication. The sample table contains approximately 17,000 distinct CDR3 sequences; only one count was recorded for roughly 60% of them. The ten largest clones take up 6.5% to 8% of the sample.

The sample in question was CD4+ T cells from blood, cultured in vitro, obtained before SARS-CoV-2 vaccination. The receptor comes from a human donor who had recovered from COVID-19. The chain joins TRBV7-8 to TRBJ1-2, and 7 bases in between align with TRBD1. Here is the DNA: TGTGCCAGCAGCGGACACAGGGGCAAGGATGGCTACACCTTC. This encodes CASSGHRGKDGYTF.